This T cell receptor (beta chain) came from a study of shared clonotypes between healthy human individuals. Repertoires were generated with immunoSEQ multiplex PCR, while TCRdb's copy carries only in-frame clones and drops some. The table records 400,000 or so clones, about 96% of them present only once. The length of the CDR3 is 15 residues. The V gene end was trimmed by 0 bases and the J gene end by 4 bases; junction bases not matched to a gene: 4. Per the germline V gene, CDR1 is SGHTS and CDR2 is YDEGEE. This clonotype was obtained from a man aged 25-40 years in good health. The sample was memory CD8+ T cells sorted from blood. Described subset: CD45RO+ cells pooled with CCR7-negative TemRA cells. V and J are TRBV5-8 and TRBJ2-5; 9 nucleotides align to TRBD1. CDR3 residues: CASSLGDREGETQYF. CDR3 in DNA: TGTGCCAGCAGCTTGGGGGACAGGGAAGGAGAGACCCAGTACTTC.